This is a list of T cell receptor beta chains from one sample in a study of cytomegalovirus exposure and HLA in healthy donors. The repertoire was sequenced with immunoSEQ multiplex PCR; TCRdb's copy has only in-frame clones and lacks some. The repertoire holds more than 95,000 clones, with 74% as singletons. Sequencing was performed on PBMCs. Every receptor here comes from a woman aged 45 to 65 in good health and CMV-seropositive. The CDR3 runs from the conserved cysteine through the conserved F or W. The D gene is left open where the match is weak. Not all rows give a size; the values are once, few, many and, for expanded clones, a class.

NA	TRBV7-2	TRBD1	TRBJ1-2	CASSTLGTGYGYTF	TGTGCCAGCAGCACCCTCGGGACAGGGTATGGCTACACCTTC
NA	TRBV28	TRBD1	TRBJ2-7	CATIRQGYEQYF	TGTGCCACGATCAGACAGGGCTACGAGCAGTACTTC
NA	TRBV19	NA	TRBJ1-5	CASSLQDIGNQPQHF	TGTGCCAGTAGCCTACAGGACATAGGGAATCAGCCCCAGCATTTT
NA	TRBV18	NA	TRBJ2-2	CASSPTGMRTGELFF	TGTGCCAGCTCACCCACAGGGATGAGAACCGGGGAGCTGTTTTTT
once	TRBV5-6	NA	TRBJ2-2	CASSPRRTGELFF	TGTGCCAGCAGCCCCCGGAGGACCGGGGAGCTGTTTTTT
NA	TRBV6-1	NA	TRBJ2-3	CASSERGSTDTQYF	TGTGCCAGCAGTGAGCGGGGTTCGACAGATACGCAGTATTTT
NA	TRBV5-4	TRBD1	TRBJ2-5	CASSVGGQGSLETQYF	TGTGCCAGCAGCGTAGGGGGACAGGGAAGTTTAGAGACCCAGTACTTC
NA	TRBV10-1	NA	TRBJ1-1	CASSESSGGTEAFF	TGCGCCAGCAGTGAGTCCTCCGGGGGCACTGAAGCTTTCTTT
NA	TRBV5-1	NA	TRBJ1-5	CASSLGTREGQPQHF	TGCGCCAGCAGCTTGGGGACGCGGGAGGGTCAGCCCCAGCATTTT
NA	TRBV5-4	TRBD2	TRBJ2-3	CASSGGGGQEDTQYF	TGTGCCAGCAGCGGTGGCGGGGGGCAAGAAGATACGCAGTATTTT
NA	TRBV10-3	TRBD1	TRBJ1-1	CAISRDRYTEAFF	TGTGCCATCAGTCGGGACAGATACACTGAAGCTTTCTTT
few	TRBV5-1	TRBD2	TRBJ2-7	CASSTLPGLAGGIKQYF	TGCGCCAGCAGCACCCTCCCCGGACTAGCGGGGGGGATTAAGCAGTACTTC
NA	TRBV15	NA	TRBJ2-5	CATSGGGGETQYF	TGTGCCACCAGCGGGGGAGGGGGGGAGACCCAGTACTTC
NA	TRBV9	TRBD2	TRBJ2-6	CASSPFGRGSGANVLTF	TGTGCCAGCAGCCCCTTTGGGCGGGGGTCTGGGGCCAACGTCCTGACTTTC
few	TRBV19	TRBD1	TRBJ1-5	CASRRQGSNQPQHF	TGTGCCAGTAGGCGACAGGGTTCGAATCAGCCCCAGCATTTT
NA	TRBV11-3	NA	TRBJ1-1	CASSLGPNTEAFF	TGTGCCAGCAGCTTAGGGCCGAACACTGAAGCTTTCTTT
NA	TRBV7-9	NA	TRBJ2-5	CASSLWGDETQYF	TGTGCCAGCAGCTTATGGGGGGACGAGACCCAGTACTTC
NA	TRBV7-8	TRBD1	TRBJ1-4	CASSLVMALGQGIEKLFF	TGTGCCAGCAGCTTAGTTATGGCTTTGGGACAGGGGATCGAAAAACTGTTTTTT
NA	TRBV19	NA	TRBJ1-1	CASSIRGGEAFF	TGTGCCAGTAGTATCCGAGGGGGTGAAGCTTTCTTT
few	TRBV19	NA	TRBJ2-6	CASSISPVSGANVLTF	TGTGCCAGTAGTATCTCTCCCGTGTCAGGAGCCAACGTCCTGACTTTC
NA	TRBV7-2	NA	TRBJ1-2	CASSYYYGYTF	TGTGCCAGCAGCTACTACTATGGCTACACCTTC
NA	TRBV4-1	TRBD1	TRBJ2-7	CASSQDVRTGDYEQYF	TGCGCCAGCAGCCAAGACGTAAGGACAGGAGACTACGAGCAGTACTTC
few	TRBV7-6	NA	TRBJ2-7	CASSPTGSYEQYF	TGTGCCAGCAGCCCCACAGGGTCCTACGAGCAGTACTTC
NA	TRBV7-9	TRBD1	TRBJ1-3	CASSSRRTGDSHTIYF	TGTGCCAGCAGCTCCCGGCGGACAGGGGACTCTCACACCATATATTTT
NA	TRBV10-1	TRBD2	TRBJ2-3	CASSVGSGGVGDTQYF	TGCGCCAGCAGTGTAGGTAGCGGGGGAGTGGGAGATACGCAGTATTTT